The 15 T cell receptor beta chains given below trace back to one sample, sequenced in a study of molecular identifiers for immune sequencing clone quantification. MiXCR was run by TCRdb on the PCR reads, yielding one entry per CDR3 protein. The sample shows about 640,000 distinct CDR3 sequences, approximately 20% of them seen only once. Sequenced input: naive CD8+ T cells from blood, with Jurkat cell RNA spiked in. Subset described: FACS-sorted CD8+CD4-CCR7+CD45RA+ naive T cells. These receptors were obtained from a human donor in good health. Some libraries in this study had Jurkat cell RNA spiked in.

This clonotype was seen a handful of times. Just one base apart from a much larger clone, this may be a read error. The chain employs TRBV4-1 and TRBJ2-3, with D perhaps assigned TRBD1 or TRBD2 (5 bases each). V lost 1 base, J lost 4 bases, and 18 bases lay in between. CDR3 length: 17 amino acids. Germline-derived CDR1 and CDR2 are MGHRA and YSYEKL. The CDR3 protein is CASSQVSEGFGADTQYF. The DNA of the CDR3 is TGCGCCAGCAGCCAAGTCTCCGAGGGGTTCGGGGCAGATACGCAGTATTTT.

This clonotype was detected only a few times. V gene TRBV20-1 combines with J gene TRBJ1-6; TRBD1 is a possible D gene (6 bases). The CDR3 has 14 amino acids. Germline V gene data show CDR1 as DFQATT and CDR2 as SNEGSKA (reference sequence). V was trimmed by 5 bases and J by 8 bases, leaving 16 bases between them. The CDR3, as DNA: TGCAGTGCTGGACACAGGGAGGAAGATTCACCCCTCCACTTT. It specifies CSAGHREEDSPLHF.

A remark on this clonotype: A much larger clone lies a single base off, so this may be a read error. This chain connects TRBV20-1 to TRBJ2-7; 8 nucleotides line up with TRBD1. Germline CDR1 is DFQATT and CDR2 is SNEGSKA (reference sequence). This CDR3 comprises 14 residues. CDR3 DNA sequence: TGCGGTGCCACCAGATGGGGACAGGTCGACGAGCAGTACTTC. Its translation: CGATRWGQVDEQYF.

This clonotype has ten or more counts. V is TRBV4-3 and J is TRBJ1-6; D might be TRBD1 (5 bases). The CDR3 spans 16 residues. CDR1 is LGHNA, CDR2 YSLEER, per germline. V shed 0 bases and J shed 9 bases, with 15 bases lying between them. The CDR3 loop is CASSQDSLRVSSPLHF. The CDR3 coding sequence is TGCGCCAGCAGCCAAGATTCCCTCAGGGTATCTTCACCCCTCCACTTT.

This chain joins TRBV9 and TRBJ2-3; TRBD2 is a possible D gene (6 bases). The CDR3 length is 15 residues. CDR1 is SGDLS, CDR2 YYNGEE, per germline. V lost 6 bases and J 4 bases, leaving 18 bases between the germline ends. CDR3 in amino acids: CASTPVGGEADTQYF. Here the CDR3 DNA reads TGTGCCAGCACCCCCGTCGGGGGAGAGGCAGATACGCAGTATTTT.

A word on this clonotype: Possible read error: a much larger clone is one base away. The DNA of the CDR3 is TGCAGCGTTTACAGGGAGGACACCGGGGAGCTGCTTTTT. The encoded protein is CSVYREDTGELLF. The chain recombines TRBV29-1 with TRBJ2-2; D assignment may be TRBD1 or TRBD2 (6 bases each). This CDR3 spans 13 amino acids. The germline gives CDR1 SQVTM, CDR2 ANQGSEA.

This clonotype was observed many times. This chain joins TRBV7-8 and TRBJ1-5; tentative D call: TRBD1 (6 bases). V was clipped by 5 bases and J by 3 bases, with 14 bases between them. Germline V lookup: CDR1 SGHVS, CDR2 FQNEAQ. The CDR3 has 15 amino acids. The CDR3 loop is CASSKDRLDNQPQHF. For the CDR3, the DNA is TGTGCCAGCAGCAAAGACAGGCTTGACAATCAGCCCCAGCATTTT.

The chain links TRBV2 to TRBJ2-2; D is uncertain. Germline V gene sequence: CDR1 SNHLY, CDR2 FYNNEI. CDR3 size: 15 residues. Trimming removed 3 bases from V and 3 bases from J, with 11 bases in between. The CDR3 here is CASSDWAEYTGELFF. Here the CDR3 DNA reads TGTGCCAGCAGTGACTGGGCAGAATACACCGGGGAGCTGTTTTTT. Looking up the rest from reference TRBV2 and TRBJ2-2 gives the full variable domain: EPEVTQTPSHQVTQMGQEVILRCVPISNHLYFYWYRQILGQKVEFLVSFYNNEISEKSEIFDDQFSVERPDGSNFTLKIRSTKLEDSAMYFCASSDWAEYTGELFFGEGSRLTVL.

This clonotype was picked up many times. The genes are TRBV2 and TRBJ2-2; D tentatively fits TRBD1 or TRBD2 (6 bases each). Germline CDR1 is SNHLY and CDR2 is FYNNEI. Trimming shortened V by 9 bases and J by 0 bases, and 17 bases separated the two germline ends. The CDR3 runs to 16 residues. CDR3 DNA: TGTGCCAGGGGGGGCAGGGAGATACCGAACACCGGGGAGCTGTTTTTT. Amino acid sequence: CARGGREIPNTGELFF.

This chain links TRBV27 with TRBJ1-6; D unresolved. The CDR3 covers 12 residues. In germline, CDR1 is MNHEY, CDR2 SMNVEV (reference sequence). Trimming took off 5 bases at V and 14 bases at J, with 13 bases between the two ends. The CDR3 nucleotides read TGTGCCAGCAGTCGACTAAACGGGGCCCTCCACTTT. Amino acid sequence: CASSRLNGALHF.

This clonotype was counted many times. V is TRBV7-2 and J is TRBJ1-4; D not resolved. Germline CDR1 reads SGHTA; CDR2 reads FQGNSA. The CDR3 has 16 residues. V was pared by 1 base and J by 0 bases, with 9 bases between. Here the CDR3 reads CASSLGFQATNEKLFF. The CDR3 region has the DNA TGTGCCAGCAGCTTAGGGTTTCAAGCAACTAATGAAAAACTGTTTTTT.

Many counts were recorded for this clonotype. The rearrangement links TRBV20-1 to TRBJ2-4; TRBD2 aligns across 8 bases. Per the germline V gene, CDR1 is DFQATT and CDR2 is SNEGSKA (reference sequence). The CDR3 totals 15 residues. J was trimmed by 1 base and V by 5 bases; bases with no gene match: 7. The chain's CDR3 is CSARKLAEAKNIQYF. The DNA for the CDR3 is TGCAGTGCTCGAAAACTAGCGGAGGCCAAAAACATTCAGTACTTC.

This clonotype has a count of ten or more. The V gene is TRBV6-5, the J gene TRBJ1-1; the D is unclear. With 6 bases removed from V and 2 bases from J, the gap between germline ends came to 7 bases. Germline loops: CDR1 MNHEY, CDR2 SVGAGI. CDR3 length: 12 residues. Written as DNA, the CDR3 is TGTGCCAGCAGAATGGGAAACACTGAAGCTTTCTTT. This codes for CASRMGNTEAFF.

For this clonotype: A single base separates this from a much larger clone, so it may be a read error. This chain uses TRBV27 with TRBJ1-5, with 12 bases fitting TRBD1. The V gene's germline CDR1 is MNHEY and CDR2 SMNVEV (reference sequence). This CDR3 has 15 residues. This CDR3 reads CASSVGTGGNQLQHF. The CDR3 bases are TGTGCCAGCAGTGTCGGGACAGGGGGCAATCAGCTCCAGCATTTT.

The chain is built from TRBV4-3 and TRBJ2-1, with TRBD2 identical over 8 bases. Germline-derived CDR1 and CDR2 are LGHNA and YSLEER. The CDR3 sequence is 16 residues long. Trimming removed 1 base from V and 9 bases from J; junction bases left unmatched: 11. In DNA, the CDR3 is TGCGCCAGCAGCCAAGTCAAGGGACTAGTTATACGTGAGCAGTTCTTC. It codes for CASSQVKGLVIREQFF.